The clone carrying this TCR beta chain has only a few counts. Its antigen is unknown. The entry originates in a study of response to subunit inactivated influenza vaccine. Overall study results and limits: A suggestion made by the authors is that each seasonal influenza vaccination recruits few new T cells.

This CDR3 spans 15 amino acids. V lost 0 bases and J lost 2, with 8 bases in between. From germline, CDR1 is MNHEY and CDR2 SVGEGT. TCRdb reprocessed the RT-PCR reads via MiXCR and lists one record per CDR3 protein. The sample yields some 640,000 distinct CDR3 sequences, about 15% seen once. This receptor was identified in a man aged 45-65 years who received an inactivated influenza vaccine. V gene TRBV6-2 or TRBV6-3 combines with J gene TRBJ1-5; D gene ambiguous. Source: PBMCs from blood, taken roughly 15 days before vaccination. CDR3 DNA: TGTGCCAGCAGTTACTCGAGGTGGGGCAATCAGCCCCAGCATTTT. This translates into CASSYSRWGNQPQHF.